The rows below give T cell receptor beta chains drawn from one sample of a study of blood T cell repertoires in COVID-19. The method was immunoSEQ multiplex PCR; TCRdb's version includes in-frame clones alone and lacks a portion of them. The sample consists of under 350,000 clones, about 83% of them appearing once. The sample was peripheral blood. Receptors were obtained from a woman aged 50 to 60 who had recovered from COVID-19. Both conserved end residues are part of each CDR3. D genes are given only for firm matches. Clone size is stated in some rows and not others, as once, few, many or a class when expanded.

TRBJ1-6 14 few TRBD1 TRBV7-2 TGTGCCAGCAGCTTAGGACAGGGGCCTTCACCCCTCCACTTT CASSLGQGPSPLHF
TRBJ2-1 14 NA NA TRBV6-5 TGTGCCAGTAAACCTGACGTTTTGGGGCGTGAGCAGTTCTTC CASKPDVLGREQFF
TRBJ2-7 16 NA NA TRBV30 TGTGCCTGGAGTGTACAAGGGAGATCCCAGCGGGACGAGCAGTACTTC CAWSVQGRSQRDEQYF
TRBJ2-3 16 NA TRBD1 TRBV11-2 TGTGCCAGCAGCAATCAAGGACAGGGGGCTAGGGATACGCAGTATTTT CASSNQGQGARDTQYF
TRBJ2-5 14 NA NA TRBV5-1 TGCGCCAGCAGCCCCCAGCGCCTCCAAGAGACCCAGTACTTC CASSPQRLQETQYF
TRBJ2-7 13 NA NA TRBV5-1 TGCGCCAGCAGCCCACTGGGAAGGGGCGAGCAGTACTTC CASSPLGRGEQYF
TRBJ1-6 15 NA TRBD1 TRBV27 TGTGCCAGCAGTTTGACAGGGGGCGTTAATTCACCCCTCCACTTT CASSLTGGVNSPLHF
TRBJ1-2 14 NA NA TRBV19 TGTGCCAGTTCCTCGCCGGCGACAAACTATGGCTACACCTTC CASSSPATNYGYTF
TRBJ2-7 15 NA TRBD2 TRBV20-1 TGCAGTGCTAGTGAACTAGCGGGGGGGTTCTACGAGCAGTACTTC CSASELAGGFYEQYF
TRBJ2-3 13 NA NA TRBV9 TGTGCCAGCAGCGTAGCTAACGCCGATACGCAGTATTTT CASSVANADTQYF
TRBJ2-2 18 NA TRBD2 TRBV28 TGTGCCAGCAGTCCAGATACTAGCGCCCCGGGGAACACCGGGGAGCTGTTTTTT CASSPDTSAPGNTGELFF